Following are 20 T cell receptor beta chains from one sample sequenced in a study of molecular identifiers for immune sequencing clone quantification. MiXCR was run by TCRdb on the PCR reads, yielding one entry per CDR3 protein. This table holds about 630,000 distinct CDR3 sequences, roughly 23% found once. The sample taken for sequencing was naive CD8+ T cells from blood, with Jurkat cell RNA spiked in. Subset in this sample: FACS-sorted CD8+CD4-CCR7+CD45RA+ naive T cells. The receptors were gathered from a human donor in good health. Some libraries in this study had Jurkat cell RNA spiked in.

There are a few counts of this clonotype. The chain joins TRBV9 to TRBJ1-1; a weak D match, TRBD1 (5 bases). This CDR3 spans 15 amino acids. V was clipped by 3 bases and J by 4 bases, with 16 bases between them. Germline lookup yields CDR1 SGDLS and CDR2 YYNGEE. CDR3 DNA sequence: TGTGCCAGCAGCGGTGAGGGGACGGTGGGCACTGAAGCTTTCTTT. This translates into CASSGEGTVGTEAFF.

V is TRBV5-8 and J is TRBJ1-1, with a weak D call TRBD1 (5 bases). The ends were cut back, 4 bases at V and 3 bases at J, with 16 bases in the middle. The CDR3 contains 15 residues. CDR1 is SGHTS, CDR2 YDEGEE, per germline. The CDR3 loop reads CASSPKAGYDTEAFF. In DNA, the CDR3 is TGTGCCAGCAGCCCGAAGGCAGGGTATGACACTGAAGCTTTCTTT.

This clonotype was detected only once. A much larger clone differs from this one at a single base, so this may be a read error. The chain has TRBV7-6 and TRBJ2-6; TRBD1 is a possible D gene (5 bases). This CDR3 contains 15 residues. CDR1 and CDR2 (germline): SGHVS, FNYEAQ. CDR3 nucleotide sequence: TGTGCCAGCAGCCCCCTGGGGCCTGGGGCCAGCGTCCTGACTTTC. Translation gives CASSPLGPGASVLTF.

J is TRBJ2-1 and V is TRBV2; either TRBD1 or TRBD2 may supply D (6 bases each). The germline V and J ends were trimmed by 3 bases and 7 bases, with 13 bases remaining between them. CDR1 and CDR2 from the germline V gene are SNHLY and FYNNEI. The CDR3 runs 14 residues. CDR3 loop: CASSEWGAENEQFF. CDR3 sequence (DNA): TGTGCCAGCAGTGAGTGGGGGGCTGAAAATGAGCAGTTCTTC.

There are many counts of this clonotype. V usage is TRBV5-5 and J usage is TRBJ2-3, with D hard to call. V lost 0 bases and J 2 bases, leaving 4 bases between the germline ends. Germline V gene lookup returns CDR1 SGHKS and CDR2 YYEKEE (reference sequence). The CDR3 runs to 13 residues. CDR3 bases: TGTGCCAGCAGCTTGGACGTCACAGATACGCAGTATTTT. Its protein is CASSLDVTDTQYF.

The V and J genes are TRBV2 and TRBJ1-1, with unresolved D. Germline V gives CDR1 SNHLY, CDR2 FYNNEI. The length of the CDR3 is 14 residues. Trimming shortened V by 6 bases and J by 1 base, and 12 bases separated the two germline ends. The CDR3 bases are TGTGCCAGCAGAAACGCGTTCGGGAACACTGAAGCTTTCTTT. Its protein product is CASRNAFGNTEAFF.

This rearrangement joins TRBV20-1 to TRBJ2-1, with D possibly TRBD2 on 5 matching bases. Germline assignment: CDR1 DFQATT and CDR2 SNEGSKA (reference sequence). Trimming removed 0 bases at V and 0 bases at J, with 12 bases between. The CDR3 runs 16 residues. CDR3 amino acids: CSARDLRGSSYNEQFF. CDR3 in DNA: TGCAGTGCTAGAGATCTTCGGGGTAGCTCCTACAATGAGCAGTTCTTC.

A note on this clonotype: This may be a read error, as it is one base from a much larger clone. The genes are TRBV6-2 or TRBV6-3 and TRBJ1-5; D is unclear. The length of the CDR3 is 15 residues. Germline V gives CDR1 MNHEY, CDR2 SVGEGT. Trimming took 3 bases from V and 6 from J, leaving 15 bases between them. The CDR3 DNA sequence: TGTGCCAGCAGTTATGAGGCGCGTGGTGGTCAGCCCCAGCATTTT. It encodes CASSYEARGGQPQHF.

In regard to this clonotype: Just one base apart from a much larger clone, this may be a read error. V gene TRBV27 combines with J gene TRBJ2-3; TRBD1 matches 8 bases. CDR3 length: 18 residues. CDR1 MNHEY and CDR2 SMNVEV come from the germline V gene (reference sequence). DNA for the CDR3: TGTGTCAGCAGTTTCTTGCGCTGGGGCGGACAGGGATTAGATACGCAGTATTTT. Translated, it gives CVSSFLRWGGQGLDTQYF.

The sample holds a few counts of this clonotype. The rearrangement joins TRBV7-9 to TRBJ2-3; 8 bases agree with TRBD2. The ends lost 8 bases at V and 5 bases at J; junction bases unmatched: 6. This CDR3 is built from 13 residues. Per the germline V gene, CDR1 is SEHNR and CDR2 is FQNEAQ (reference sequence). CDR3 loop: CASGAGVRDTQYF. The CDR3 DNA is TGTGCCAGCGGAGCGGGAGTCAGAGATACGCAGTATTTT.

This clonotype was seen a handful of times. The J gene is TRBJ1-4, the V gene TRBV15; the match to TRBD1 covers 7 bases. From germline, CDR1 is LNHNV and CDR2 YYDKDF (reference sequence). Germline trimming cut 3 bases from V and 5 bases from J; bases unmatched to any gene: 6. This CDR3 contains 15 residues. The CDR3 coding sequence is TGTGCCACCAGCAGCTGGGGGGACAGCAATGAAAAACTGTTTTTT. The encoded protein is CATSSWGDSNEKLFF.

In this sample, this clonotype turned up a few times. The chain recombines TRBV6-2 or TRBV6-3 with TRBJ2-1; possible D gene TRBD2, 7 bases. The germline gives CDR1 MNHEY, CDR2 SVGEGT. The CDR3 is made up of 15 amino acids. Trimming cost V 2 bases and J 8 bases, with 16 bases left between them. CDR3 bases: TGTGCCAGCAGTTACGTCCGCCCGGGGGGCGATGAGCAGTTCTTC. Amino acid sequence: CASSYVRPGGDEQFF.

Points on this clonotype: A single base separates this from a much larger clone, so it may be a read error. This chain joins TRBV5-1 and TRBJ2-3, with TRBD1 matching 8 bases. Germline CDR1 reads SGHRS; CDR2 reads YFSETQ. The CDR3 sequence is 18 residues long. The V and J ends lost 5 bases and 2 bases, in that order; junction bases with no gene match: 16. In DNA form, the CDR3 reads TGCGCCAGCAGGCATGGACAGGGAATCACCAAATCCACAGATACGCAGTATTTT. Residues: CASRHGQGITKSTDTQYF.

Only a few counts were recorded for this clonotype. A read error is possible here, since a much larger clone lies one base away. CDR3 loop: CATSREVRNQPQHF. CDR3 DNA: TGTGCCACCAGCAGAGAAGTCAGGAATCAGCCCCAGCATTTT. The chain is built from TRBV15 and TRBJ1-5, with D hard to call. Trimming pared 0 bases from V and 4 bases from J, leaving 7 bases between. The germline gives CDR1 LNHNV, CDR2 YYDKDF (reference sequence). The CDR3 runs 14 residues.

This clonotype was counted ten times or more. The V call is TRBV27, the J call TRBJ2-5; D uncertain. This CDR3 region has 13 residues. V gave up 5 bases and J gave up 5 bases, with 12 bases separating them. Germline V CDR1 and CDR2: MNHEY, SMNVEV (reference sequence). CDR3: CASSRTTLETQYF. The CDR3 region has the DNA TGTGCCAGCAGTCGAACCACCCTGGAGACCCAGTACTTC.

Many counts were recorded for this clonotype. The chain uses TRBV6-5 and TRBJ2-5; no reliable D call. The germline V and J ends were trimmed by 8 bases and 0 bases, with 13 bases remaining between them. The CDR3 loop spans 14 amino acids. Germline lookup yields CDR1 MNHEY and CDR2 SVGAGI. The CDR3 spells CASFPKTYQETQYF. CDR3 sequence (DNA): TGTGCCAGCTTCCCAAAGACCTACCAAGAGACCCAGTACTTC.

The DNA of the CDR3 is TGTGCCAGCAGCTTGCCTCAAGCGGGAGAGAGGGAGACCCAGTACTTC. Translated: CASSLPQAGERETQYF. The chain joins TRBV5-5 to TRBJ2-5; 8 bases match TRBD2. V lost 1 base, J lost 5 bases, and 10 bases stayed unmatched. The CDR3 sequence is 16 residues long. CDR1 SGHKS and CDR2 YYEKEE come from the germline V gene (reference sequence). Full variable domain (rest looked up from reference TRBV5-5 and TRBJ2-5): DAGVTQSPTHLIKTRGQQVTLRCSPISGHKSVSWYQQVLGQGPQFIFQYYEKEERGRGNFPDRFSARQFPNYSSELNVNALLLGDSALYLCASSLPQAGERETQYFGPGTRLLVL.

This clonotype was seen a few times. It is likely a read error, because the conserved phenylalanine at the end of the CDR3 is missing. The rearrangement joins TRBV2 to TRBJ2-6, with D tentatively TRBD2 (6 bases). Germline assignment: CDR1 SNHLY and CDR2 FYNNEI. The CDR3 sequence is 16 residues long. The CDR3 spells CASREVEGSGANVLTL. The CDR3 region has the DNA TGTGCCAGCAGGGAAGTGGAGGGTTCAGGGGCCAACGTCCTGACTCTC.

Ten or more counts support this clonotype. The chain recombines TRBV5-4 with TRBJ2-5; possibly TRBD1 for D (5 bases). This CDR3 is built from 13 residues. Trimming removed 7 bases from V and 5 bases from J, with 15 bases in between. Germline V gene data show CDR1 as SGHNT and CDR2 as YYREEE (reference sequence). CDR3 sequence: CASAGSGSETQYF. The CDR3 DNA reads TGTGCCAGCGCAGGGTCCGGGTCGGAGACCCAGTACTTC.

This clonotype was detected only a few times. The J gene is TRBJ1-3, the V gene TRBV5-1; D is perhaps TRBD1 (5 bases). CDR1 SGHRS and CDR2 YFSETQ come from the germline V gene. This CDR3 comprises 16 residues. Trimming removed 0 bases from V and 4 bases from J, with 14 bases in between. The CDR3 sequence is CASSLDLTGTGNTIYF. CDR3 nucleotide sequence: TGCGCCAGCAGCTTGGACCTTACAGGTACCGGAAACACCATATATTTT.